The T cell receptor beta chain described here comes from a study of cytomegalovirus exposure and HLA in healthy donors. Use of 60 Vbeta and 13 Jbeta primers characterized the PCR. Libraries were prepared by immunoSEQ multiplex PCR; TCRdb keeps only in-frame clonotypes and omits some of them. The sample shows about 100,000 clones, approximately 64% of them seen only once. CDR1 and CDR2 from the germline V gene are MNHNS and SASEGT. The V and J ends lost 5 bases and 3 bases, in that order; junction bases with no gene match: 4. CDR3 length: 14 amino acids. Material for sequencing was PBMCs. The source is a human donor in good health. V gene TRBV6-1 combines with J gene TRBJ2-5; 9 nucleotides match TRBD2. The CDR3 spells CASSLGTSKETQYF. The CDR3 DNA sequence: TGTGCCAGCAGTCTCGGGACTAGCAAAGAGACCCAGTACTTC.